The sample holds a few counts of the clone carrying this T cell receptor (beta chain). Its antigen is not known. TCRdb recomputed calls from the 5' RACE reads with MiXCR, one row per CDR3 protein. The sample includes fewer than 250,000 distinct CDR3 sequences, around 30% of them seen just once. The ends lost 5 bases at V and 4 bases at J; junction bases unmatched: 10. The CDR3 runs 16 residues. The germline V gene has CDR1 SGHTA and CDR2 FQGNSA. The data belong to a study of T-cell memory formation after mild COVID-19. General observations from the study: Shrinking CD4+ clones resided mostly in CM and EM, and CD8+ ones in EMRA.

The genes are TRBV7-2 and TRBJ1-5, with 8 positions matching TRBD1. Material: PBMCs or a T cell subset sorted from them (not recorded which). This TCR derives from an adult woman who had mild COVID-19 (a few samples of this study predate the infection). Cell type and time point are not known. DNA of the CDR3: TGTGCCAGCAGCCTCCGTTGGACAGGGATTAATCAGCCCCAGCATTTT. It is translated as CASSLRWTGINQPQHF.